These 26 T cell receptor beta chains came from one sample sequenced in a study of metastatic and nonmetastatic thyroid tumors. TCRdb re-called the PCR reads through MiXCR. This table holds tens of thousands of clones, just over 4% found once. Not a single patient had been given any form of treatment at any point before undergoing thyroid surgery. The sample consisted of blood. All receptors come from a female donor with papillary thyroid cancer or a benign thyroid nodule (not recorded which). Some clones in this sample may be carry-over from other donors' samples.

This clone has a handful of counts. This clone may be a read error of a much larger clone one base away. The same CDR3 arises from other DNA sequences in this sample as well. V and J are TRBV10-2 and TRBJ2-2; D is unresolved. The CDR3 has 13 residues. Germline V CDR1 and CDR2: WSHSY, SAAADI. The CDR3 sequence: CASSEWVAGELFF. The CDR3 bases are TGCGCCAGCAGTGAATGGGTGGCCGGTGAGCTGTTTTTT.

This CDR3 reads CASSPQTLSEAFF. For the CDR3, the DNA is TGTGCCAGCAGTCCGCAGACCCTCTCTGAAGCTTTCTTT. J is TRBJ1-1 and V is TRBV27, with D unresolved. V lost 5 bases to trimming and J lost 6 bases, with 13 bases between them. This CDR3 contains 13 residues. CDR1 is MNHEY and CDR2 is SMNVEV in the germline V gene (reference sequence).

This clone was picked up many times. The chain is built from TRBV6-1 and TRBJ1-5, with TRBD1 matching over 8 bases. Germline lookup yields CDR1 MNHNS and CDR2 SASEGT. CDR3 length: 17 amino acids. After removal of 2 bases from V and 4 bases from J, the junction contained 10 bases not matched to a gene. The CDR3 coding sequence is TGTGCCAGCAGTGAATCAGGGGGACAGGTCAGAAATCAGCCCCAGCATTTT. It yields the protein CASSESGGQVRNQPQHF.

V gene TRBV10-3 combines with J gene TRBJ1-3; D gene ambiguous. Germline CDR1 and CDR2: ENHRY and SYGVKD. V lost 7 bases, J lost 0 bases, and 7 bases lay in between. The CDR3 runs to 13 residues. CDR3 protein: CAIKNASGNTIYF. The CDR3 nucleotides are TGTGCCATCAAGAATGCCTCTGGAAACACCATATATTTT.

V usage is TRBV20-1 and J usage is TRBJ2-7; possibly TRBD1 for D (5 bases). The CDR3 is 11 amino acids. Deletions cut 1 base from V and 7 bases from J, with 8 bases between. Germline V gives CDR1 DFQATT, CDR2 SNEGSKA (reference sequence). This chain's CDR3 is CSARVGVEQYF. The CDR3 DNA is TGCAGTGCTAGAGTAGGGGTGGAGCAGTACTTC.

This clone was counted many times. This chain uses TRBV5-6 with TRBJ2-3; TRBD1 is a possible D gene (5 bases). The CDR3 length is 16 residues. The V gene lost 1 base and the J gene lost 1 base, with 13 bases spanning the gap. CDR1 is SGHDT and CDR2 is YYEEEE in the germline V gene. DNA for the CDR3: TGTGCCAGCAGCTTGAGGACACGAGTTGGCACAGATACGCAGTATTTT. Its translation: CASSLRTRVGTDTQYF.

CDR3 sequence: CASSRQGATQAFF. The CDR3 bases are TGTGCCAGCAGTAGACAGGGCGCAACTCAAGCTTTCTTT. The V call is TRBV6-2 or TRBV6-3, the J call TRBJ1-1, with 7 nucleotides matching TRBD1. Germline V lookup: CDR1 MNHEY, CDR2 SVGEGT. The CDR3 runs to 13 residues. The V and J ends lost 5 bases and 9 bases, in that order; junction bases with no gene match: 9.

The rearrangement uses TRBV6-5 and TRBJ1-2; possible D gene TRBD1, 5 bases. The V end was cut by 0 bases, the J end by 4 bases, with 12 bases between. CDR1 is MNHEY and CDR2 is SVGAGI in the germline V gene. This CDR3 is 15 amino acids long. The CDR3: CASSYSRRGPYGYTF. CDR3 nucleotide sequence: TGTGCCAGCAGTTACTCGAGGAGGGGACCCTATGGCTACACCTTC.

This chain connects TRBV9 to TRBJ2-7; 9 bases line up with TRBD1. The germline CDR1 and CDR2 sequences are SGDLS and YYNGEE. The CDR3 extends over 13 amino acids. The ends lost 3 bases at V and 5 bases at J; junction bases unmatched: 3. CDR3 residues: CASSGTGDHEQYF. The CDR3 DNA reads as TGTGCCAGCAGCGGGACAGGGGACCACGAGCAGTACTTC. The variable domain in full, completed from reference TRBV9 and TRBJ2-7, reads DSGVTQTPKHLITATGQRVTLRCSPRSGDLSVYWYQQSLDQGLQFLIQYYNGEERAKGNILERFSAQQFPDLHSELNLSSLELGDSALYFCASSGTGDHEQYFGPGTRLTVT.

At least ten counts were recorded for this clone. The chain has TRBV24-1 and TRBJ2-1, with 9 bases aligning to TRBD2. The CDR3 consists of 17 residues. The ends lost 4 bases at V and 4 bases at J; junction bases unmatched: 10. Germline V gene lookup returns CDR1 KGHDR and CDR2 SFDVKD. The CDR3 protein is CATSDPTGTSTYNEQFF. The CDR3 DNA reads TGTGCCACCAGTGACCCCACCGGGACTAGCACTTACAATGAGCAGTTCTTC.

There are a few counts of this clone. The chain is built from TRBV6-1 and TRBJ1-2; D ambiguous. Germline V CDR1 and CDR2: MNHNS, SASEGT. The CDR3 is 14 amino acids. Trimming took 5 bases from V and 0 from J, leaving 10 bases between them. The CDR3 sequence: CASSRTRTNYGYTF. CDR3 nucleotides: TGTGCCAGCAGTAGGACTCGTACTAACTATGGCTACACCTTC.

In this sample, this clone turned up many times. The V call is TRBV2, the J call TRBJ1-1, with D unresolved. The CDR3 covers 12 residues. Germline CDR1 SNHLY, CDR2 FYNNEI. The ends were cut back, 7 bases at V and 1 base at J, with 7 bases in the middle. CDR3 DNA: TGTGCCAGCAAGATAGGGAACACTGAAGCTTTCTTT. Translation gives CASKIGNTEAFF.

This clone was counted at least ten times. This chain uses TRBV30 with TRBJ2-7; TRBD2 aligns across 8 bases. The CDR3 spans 13 residues. CDR1 is GTSNPN and CDR2 is SVGIG in the germline V gene (reference sequence). Unmatched junction bases numbered 5, after V lost 1 base and J lost 6 bases. CDR3 nucleotide sequence: TGTGCCTGGAGTGGAGTAGCGGGAATCGAGCAGTACTTC. It specifies CAWSGVAGIEQYF.

The chain links TRBV16 to TRBJ1-6, with 10 bases identical to TRBD1. Trimming at V came to 6 bases and at J to 3 bases, leaving 5 bases not matched to a gene. CDR1 and CDR2 from the germline V gene are KGHSY and FQNENV. The length of the CDR3 is 16 residues. The CDR3 DNA reads as TGTGCCAGCAGTCGGGACAGGGGTGGCTATAATTCACCCCTCCACTTT. Amino acids: CASSRDRGGYNSPLHF.

The sample holds many counts of this clone. A junction boundary mismatches the germline segment, possibly from a read error. CDR3 bases: TGCGCCAGCAGCCTTACGGGACTAGAAGAGGCCCAGTACTTC. Its protein is CASSLTGLEEAQYF. This rearrangement joins TRBV4-1 to TRBJ2-5, with 8 nucleotides matching TRBD2. There are 14 residues in the CDR3. The germline V gene encodes CDR1 MGHRA and CDR2 YSYEKL.

This clone was seen ten or more times. The V call is TRBV19, the J call TRBJ1-2; TRBD1 might be the D (5 bases). The CDR3 consists of 15 residues. CDR1 and CDR2 (germline): LNHDA, SQIVND (reference sequence). Trimming shortened V by 1 base and J by 2 bases, and 11 bases separated the two germline ends. CDR3 amino acids: CASSIAGAGNYGYTF. CDR3 nucleotides: TGTGCCAGTAGTATAGCTGGAGCAGGGAACTATGGCTACACCTTC.

This clone occurred many times. V usage is TRBV3-1 and J usage is TRBJ2-2; no clear D gene. Germline V gene data show CDR1 as LGHDT and CDR2 as YNNKEL (reference sequence). This CDR3 comprises 15 residues. Between the trimmed V and J ends, which lost 0 bases and 1 base, there was a span of 6 bases. CDR3 in DNA: TGTGCCAGCAGCCAAGACAGAAAGAACACCGGGGAGCTGTTTTTT. Residues: CASSQDRKNTGELFF.

This clone was picked up many times. The rearrangement joins TRBV20-1 to TRBJ2-5; 10 bases match TRBD2. Trimming at V came to 5 bases and at J to 2 bases, leaving 5 bases not matched to a gene. Germline V CDR1 and CDR2: DFQATT, SNEGSKA (reference sequence). The CDR3 contains 14 residues. Here the CDR3 DNA reads TGCAGTGCTCACCGGGGACTAGCGCAAGAGACCCAGTACTTC. This gives the protein CSAHRGLAQETQYF.

V usage is TRBV29-1 and J usage is TRBJ2-1; TRBD2 matches 12 bases. Trimming took 7 bases from V and 9 from J; bases not matched to a gene: 7. The CDR3 has 13 amino acids. Germline V gives CDR1 SQVTM, CDR2 ANQGSEA. CDR3: CSGGLAGSVEQFF. In nucleotides, the CDR3 is TGCAGCGGTGGACTAGCGGGATCGGTTGAGCAGTTCTTC.

V gene TRBV7-3 combines with J gene TRBJ2-1; a weak D match, TRBD1 (6 bases). The CDR3 sequence is 12 residues long. Germline CDR1 reads SGHTA; CDR2 reads FQGTGA. Trimming shortened V by 3 bases and J by 7 bases, and 7 bases separated the two germline ends. The CDR3 loop reads CASSFTGNEQFF. CDR3 DNA sequence: TGTGCCAGCAGCTTTACAGGGAATGAGCAGTTCTTC.

At least ten counts were recorded for this clone. The V gene is TRBV5-1, the J gene TRBJ1-2; 7 bases line up with TRBD1. The CDR3 is made up of 13 amino acids. The junction had 6 bases not matched to a gene; V was cut back by 2 bases and J by 8 bases. In germline, CDR1 is SGHRS, CDR2 YFSETQ. The CDR3 bases are TGCGCCAGCAGCTTACAGGGGAGCAGGGGCTACACCTTC. This sequence encodes CASSLQGSRGYTF.

This clone was seen a handful of times. The junction departs from germline at one end; a sequencing error may be responsible. The J gene is TRBJ2-2, the V gene TRBV6-2 or TRBV6-3; D might be TRBD2 (5 bases). The CDR3 sequence is 14 residues long. The germline gives CDR1 MNHEY, CDR2 SVGEGT. This CDR3 reads CATKASGNTGELFF. In DNA, the CDR3 is TGTGCCACCAAGGCTAGTGGGAACACCGGGGAGCTTTTTTTT.

This clone was recorded many times. V usage is TRBV7-3 and J usage is TRBJ2-1; possibly TRBD1 or TRBD2 for D (5 bases each). Germline lookup yields CDR1 SGHTA and CDR2 FQGTGA. Trimming removed 4 bases at V and 5 bases at J, with 15 bases between. The CDR3 sequence is 15 residues long. CDR3 sequence: CASSSRGRWDNEQFF. The CDR3 region has the DNA TGTGCCAGCAGCTCGAGGGGACGCTGGGACAATGAGCAGTTCTTC.

This clone was picked up many times. The chain uses TRBV7-2 and TRBJ1-5; no definite D call. CDR3 length: 13 residues. Germline CDR1 is SGHTA and CDR2 is FQGNSA. V was cut by 5 bases and J by 8 bases, with 13 bases left in between. The CDR3 nucleotides are TGTGCCAGCAGCCGAAATGATGGTGAGCCCCAGCATTTT. Translation gives CASSRNDGEPQHF.

The table lists this clone with many counts. The chain combines TRBV2 with TRBJ1-1, with D hard to call. The ends were cut back, 8 bases at V and 3 bases at J, with 13 bases in the middle. Germline-derived CDR1 and CDR2 are SNHLY and FYNNEI. The CDR3 extends over 13 amino acids. CDR3 in amino acids: CASHTQRDTEAFF. In DNA form, the CDR3 reads TGTGCCAGCCACACCCAGCGGGACACTGAAGCTTTCTTT.

There are many counts of this clone. This clone may be a read error of a much larger clone one base away. Other DNA sequences within the sample encode an identical CDR3. The genes are TRBV7-9 and TRBJ2-7, with 7 bases that match TRBD1. The CDR3 contains 14 residues. The V gene's germline CDR1 is SEHNR and CDR2 FQNEAQ (reference sequence). CDR3 sequence reads: CASSPGTVDYEQYF. The CDR3 DNA reads TGCGCCAGCAGCCCAGGGACAGTAGACTACGAGCAGTACTTC.